This TCR beta chain emerged from a study of blood T cell repertoires in COVID-19. Germline V gene sequence: CDR1 MGHRA, CDR2 YSYEKL. Trimming pared 6 bases from V and 0 bases from J, leaving 9 bases between. This CDR3 region has 15 residues. Method: immunoSEQ multiplex PCR; TCRdb's copy keeps in-frame clones and lacks some. In the table there are under 250,000 clones, approximately 90% of which are singletons. The sequence derives from a man in his forties with acute or convalescent COVID-19. The rearrangement links TRBV4-1 to TRBJ2-6; TRBD2 is a possible D gene (6 bases). The sequencing input was peripheral blood. The CDR3 sequence: CASRVGGSGANVLTF. DNA for the CDR3: TGCGCCAGCAGGGTGGGGGGCTCTGGGGCCAACGTCCTGACTTTC.